The clone carrying this T cell receptor (beta chain) was seen more than once but under ten times. The antigen is not known. The libraries were made with immunoSEQ version 4 in survey mode. Method: immunoSEQ multiplex PCR; TCRdb's copy keeps in-frame clones and lacks some. Found here are 20,000 to 25,000 clones, about 74% of them singletons; the top ten hold around 1.9%. CDR3 size: 14 residues. V shed 1 base, J shed 4 bases, and the junction held 1 base outside the gene matches. Germline V lookup: CDR1 SGHTA, CDR2 FQGNSA. The data stem from a study of persistence of HIV-infected CD4 T cells. An overlapping HIV-1 Gag peptide pool stimulated these cells at 0.75 to 1 ug/peptide/mL. CD4+ T cells upregulating both CD40 ligand and CD69 were sorted as responding cells. Before stimulation, PBMCs underwent CD8+ T cell depletion.

The material was CD4+ T cells sorted from PBMCs after 18-hour stimulation, obtained from a patient who received antiretroviral therapy. The chain combines TRBV7-2 with TRBJ2-3, with 8 bases matching TRBD2. This clonotype originated in an adult man with HIV who was CMV-seropositive. CDR3 loop: CASSLDGGADTQYF. The CDR3 DNA reads as TGTGCCAGCAGCTTAGACGGGGGGGCAGATACGCAGTATTTT.